These 11 T cell receptor beta chains were all obtained from the same sample, sequenced in a study of cytomegalovirus exposure and HLA in healthy donors. Both 60 Vbeta primers and 13 Jbeta primers went into the PCR. Here immunoSEQ multiplex PCR was the method, and the copy in TCRdb shows in-frame clones only, minus some. The sample lists roughly 120,000 clones; around 83% were seen once. What was sequenced was PBMCs. These receptors all stem from a man aged 25 to 45 in good health and CMV-seropositive.

The chain uses TRBV6-1 and TRBJ2-3; maybe TRBD1 (5 bases). The CDR3 contains 15 residues. CDR1 is MNHNS, CDR2 SASEGT, per germline. Deletions cut 5 bases from V and 2 bases from J, with 14 bases between. Here the CDR3 reads CASSRGTFITDTQYF. The CDR3 coding sequence is TGTGCCAGCAGTAGGGGCACTTTCATCACAGATACGCAGTATTTT.

The V and J genes are TRBV5-1 and TRBJ1-5; a possible D gene is TRBD1 (6 bases). V was clipped by 0 bases and J by 0 bases, with 7 bases between them. Germline V gives CDR1 SGHRS, CDR2 YFSETQ. The CDR3 extends over 15 amino acids. In nucleotides, the CDR3 is TGCGCCAGCAGCTTGGAGGGGGTTAGCAATCAGCCCCAGCATTTT. This sequence encodes CASSLEGVSNQPQHF.

This chain joins TRBV11-1 and TRBJ1-1; weak D call: TRBD1 (6 bases). From germline, CDR1 is SGHAT and CDR2 FQDESV (reference sequence). This CDR3 contains 13 residues. Trimming left V 5 bases short and J 1 base short, with 8 bases between. The CDR3 region is CASSAQGNTEAFF. CDR3 DNA: TGTGCCAGCAGCGCACAGGGGAACACTGAAGCTTTCTTT.

In its sample, this clone was seen once. CDR3 nucleotide sequence: TGTGCCAGCAGGGTCTCCGGGGTCCAAGAGACCCAGTACTTC. Amino acid sequence: CASRVSGVQETQYF. The gene calls are TRBV6-1 and TRBJ2-5, with D perhaps matching TRBD2 (5 bases). Germline CDR1 reads MNHNS; CDR2 reads SASEGT. V was trimmed by 6 bases and J by 1 base, leaving 12 bases between them. This CDR3 region has 14 residues.

This chain uses TRBV7-9 with TRBJ1-5; TRBD1 matches 9 bases. Germline CDR1 and CDR2: SEHNR and FQNEAQ (reference sequence). The CDR3 loop spans 16 amino acids. Unmatched junction bases numbered 7, after V lost 5 bases and J lost 2 bases. CDR3 nucleotide sequence: TGTGCCAGCAGCCCGGGACAGGGCGAGGGCAATCAGCCCCAGCATTTT. Its protein product is CASSPGQGEGNQPQHF.

The V gene is TRBV6-4, the J gene TRBJ2-1; 9 bases line up with TRBD2. J gave up 7 bases and V 0 bases, and 7 bases lay outside the gene matches. This CDR3 region has 16 residues. Germline V gene lookup returns CDR1 MRHNA and CDR2 SNTAGT. CDR3 region: CASSDSAAGGRNEQFF. In DNA, the CDR3 is TGTGCCAGCAGTGACTCCGCGGCGGGGGGGCGGAATGAGCAGTTCTTC.

The chain links TRBV7-9 to TRBJ2-5; TRBD1 aligns across 7 bases. Germline assignment: CDR1 SEHNR and CDR2 FQNEAQ (reference sequence). The CDR3 consists of 14 residues. The ends lost 4 bases at V and 5 bases at J; junction bases unmatched: 7. The DNA of the CDR3 is TGTGCCAGCAGCTCCCTGACAGGGCAGGAGACCCAGTACTTC. It codes for CASSSLTGQETQYF.

This clone was seen just once. This rearrangement joins TRBV6-5 to TRBJ1-2; a possible D gene is TRBD1 (6 bases). The V end lost 0 bases, the J end lost 8 bases, and 10 bases lay between the germline ends. CDR1 MNHEY and CDR2 SVGAGI come from the germline V gene. The CDR3 totals 13 residues. As DNA, the CDR3 is TGTGCCAGCAGTTACTCGGGGGCGCGGGGCTACACCTTC. Translated, it gives CASSYSGARGYTF.

The chain uses TRBV6-5 and TRBJ1-3; no definite D call. Trimming removed 0 bases at V and 2 bases at J, with 8 bases between. The CDR3 spans 15 residues. Germline CDR1 and CDR2: MNHEY and SVGAGI. CDR3 in amino acids: CASSYSHGAGNTIYF. As DNA, the CDR3 is TGTGCCAGCAGTTACTCGCACGGGGCTGGAAACACCATATATTTT.

Remarks on this clone: One end of the junction fails to match germline, which may point to a read error. The gene calls are TRBV2 and TRBJ1-1; a possible D gene is TRBD1 (6 bases). CDR1 is SNHLY and CDR2 is FYNNEI in the germline V gene. This CDR3 is built from 12 residues. This chain's CDR3 is CASTSDRRPLNW. The CDR3 region has the DNA TGTGCCAGCACCTCCGACAGGCGACCGCTAAATTGG.

The chain joins TRBV5-4 to TRBJ1-2, with 9 bases matching TRBD1. The V gene's germline CDR1 is SGHNT and CDR2 YYREEE (reference sequence). CDR3 length: 14 amino acids. Unmatched junction bases numbered 3, after V lost 3 bases and J lost 3 bases. The CDR3, as DNA: TGTGCCAGCAGCTGGGACAGGGAGGACTATGGCTACACCTTC. Translated: CASSWDREDYGYTF.